Below, 6 T cell receptor beta chains from the same sample are listed, as sequenced in a study of response to subunit inactivated influenza vaccine. A single record per CDR3 protein comes from TCRdb applying MiXCR to the RT-PCR reads. The sample includes approximately 500,000 distinct CDR3 sequences, over 10% seen only once; the top ten take approximately 14%. The specimen was PBMCs from blood, collected 45 days after vaccination. The receptors were sampled from a man in his fifties or sixties who received an inactivated influenza vaccine.

This chain links TRBV5-5 with TRBJ2-7; D may be TRBD1 (6 bases). The V and J ends lost 2 bases and 7 bases respectively, with 19 bases between them. The CDR3 sequence is 15 residues long. Germline loops: CDR1 SGHKS, CDR2 YYEKEE (reference sequence). CDR3 sequence: CASSFGGTGLEEQYF. CDR3 bases: TGTGCCAGCAGCTTTGGGGGTACAGGGTTAGAGGAGCAGTACTTC.

This clonotype was observed at least ten times. V usage is TRBV20-1 and J usage is TRBJ2-3; D uncertain. The V gene lost 5 bases and the J gene lost 1 base, with 10 bases spanning the gap. CDR1 is DFQATT and CDR2 is SNEGSKA in the germline V gene (reference sequence). The CDR3 loop spans 13 amino acids. This chain's CDR3 is CSALLDRTDTQYF. For the CDR3, the DNA is TGCAGTGCTCTACTCGACCGCACAGATACGCAGTATTTT.

The sample holds many counts of this clonotype. The chain joins TRBV7-2 to TRBJ2-7; 9 bases match TRBD1. This CDR3 region has 15 residues. Unmatched junction bases numbered 6, after V lost 3 bases and J lost 3 bases. Germline V lookup: CDR1 SGHTA, CDR2 FQGNSA. The CDR3 spells CASSLAGTGSYEQYF. CDR3 coding DNA: TGTGCCAGCAGCTTGGCCGGGACAGGGAGCTACGAGCAGTACTTC. Supplemented by reference TRBV7-2 and TRBJ2-7, the full variable domain reads GAGVSQSPSNKVTEKGKDVELRCDPISGHTALYWYRQSLGQGLEFLIYFQGNSAPDKSGLPSDRFSAERTGGSVSTLTIQRTQQEDSAVYLCASSLAGTGSYEQYFGPGTRLTVT.

In its sample, this clonotype was seen many times. The chain carries TRBV7-2 and TRBJ2-1, with 8 bases fitting TRBD2. CDR1 and CDR2 from the germline V gene are SGHTA and FQGNSA. CDR3 length: 15 amino acids. V shed 3 bases and J 5 bases; nucleotides not matched to a gene: 6. CDR3 residues: CASSFWRGVNNEQFF. Here the CDR3 DNA reads TGTGCCAGCAGCTTTTGGCGGGGGGTCAACAATGAGCAGTTCTTC.

The chain has TRBV4-1 and TRBJ2-7, with D perhaps assigned TRBD1 or TRBD2 (6 bases each). The V gene lost 5 bases and the J gene lost 0 bases, with 17 bases spanning the gap. The CDR3 contains 16 residues. Looked up from germline, CDR1 is MGHRA and CDR2 is YSYEKL. This CDR3 reads CASSKSGGTPSYEQYF. The DNA for the CDR3 is TGCGCCAGCAGCAAATCGGGCGGGACACCCTCCTACGAGCAGTACTTC.

This clonotype occurred a few times. This chain connects TRBV11-2 to TRBJ1-3; D gene unclear. V was cut by 5 bases and J by 1 base, with 9 bases left in between. This CDR3 has 14 amino acids. CDR1 SGHAT and CDR2 FQNNGV come from the germline V gene. CDR3 in amino acids: CASSQSRSGNTIYF. DNA for the CDR3: TGTGCCAGCAGCCAATCCAGGTCTGGAAACACCATATATTTT.